This T cell receptor (beta chain) was sequenced for a study of identical twins (dated by TCRdb to 2016 to 2017). General notes on the study: TCR alpha and beta repertoires from monozygotic twins, unrelated adults of various ages and cord blood were deep-sequenced to test whether fetal clonotypes persist. Replicate twin experiments were performed at different times using different library preparation protocols to rule out contamination.

This clonotype was recorded a few times. The antigen it recognizes is unknown. Base qualities are not provided; no much larger clone lies one nucleotide away. Measured from the cysteine to the phenylalanine, the CDR3 is 13 residues long. Only the CDR3 portion is preserved as DNA: 39 bases, with reading frame beginning at the first base. V is cut by 2 bases and J by 7 bases, and the space between the germline ends is 8 bases. CDR1 and CDR2 are read off the germline V gene (reference sequence) as LNHDA and SQIVND. Every donor in the study was a healthy Caucasian. What the study reported, not specific to this receptor: Abundant cord blood beta clonotypes had fewer insertions, young adult naive repertoires showed a similar but weaker trend, and memory repertoires showed no such trend. In beta out-of-frame sequences, excess twin sharing was weaker, because having fewer shared sequences lowered the signal-to-noise ratio. Because the same donors could not be followed over many years, the conclusions relied on cross-sectional statistical analysis. Invariant T cells such as MAIT and iNKT could partly confound zero-insertion analyses, although diverse VJ usage argued against such confounding for most clonotypes. In monozygotic twins, recombination models systematically underestimated out-of-frame TCR alpha sharing, but the models matched the sharing seen between unrelated individuals. Compared with coincidental sharing between unrelated individuals, out-of-frame TCR alpha sequences shared between twins showed an excess of sequences with low generation probability.

The protocol used for the library was 5' RACE. Sequencing was performed on an Illumina HiSeq 2000. Template switching introduced a universal primer binding site; the final cDNA contained a unique molecular identifier, enabling accurate counting of TCR cDNA molecules. Specific primers in the conserved constant-segment region were used to synthesize first-strand cDNA for the TCR alpha and beta chains. To control for contamination, every cDNA library was double barcoded, receiving both a SMART-Mk sample barcode and Illumina barcodes. TruSeq adapter sequences and Illumina sample barcodes were added in two successive PCR steps. The TCR alpha and beta cDNA libraries were sequenced on the Illumina HiSeq platform using custom primers. In the original analysis: MiGEC was used to process raw reads and extract unique molecular identifiers, and MiXCR was used to find CDR3 positions. Recombination models were inferred per individual with the repgenHMM and IGoR tools using an EM algorithm. Shared clonotype analysis was performed with the tcR package in R, normalizing sharing by the product of cloneset sizes. Out-of-frame nonproductive sequences were analyzed to study raw recombination free of thymic and clonal selection effects. TCRdb itself trimmed the public reads at Q25 with fastp, ran MiXCR and retained productive beta chains. Each CDR3 protein gets just one entry, which takes the most common genes and DNA from the rows behind it. The V and J calls, along with clone size, are taken from TCRdb and not from the paper's own processing. This sample lists more than 1.5 million distinct CDR3 sequences; around 33% were detected once. The ten largest account for 0.25% to 0.3% of the sample.

Material for sequencing was cord blood. This clonotype was obtained from a newborn girl in good health. Here the chain combines TRBV19 and TRBJ1-4; the D gene is perhaps TRBD1, on 6 matching bases. Read as DNA, the sequence is TGTGCCAGTAGTATATCAGGGGCTGAAAAACTGTTTTTT. Translated, this is CASSISGAEKLFF.